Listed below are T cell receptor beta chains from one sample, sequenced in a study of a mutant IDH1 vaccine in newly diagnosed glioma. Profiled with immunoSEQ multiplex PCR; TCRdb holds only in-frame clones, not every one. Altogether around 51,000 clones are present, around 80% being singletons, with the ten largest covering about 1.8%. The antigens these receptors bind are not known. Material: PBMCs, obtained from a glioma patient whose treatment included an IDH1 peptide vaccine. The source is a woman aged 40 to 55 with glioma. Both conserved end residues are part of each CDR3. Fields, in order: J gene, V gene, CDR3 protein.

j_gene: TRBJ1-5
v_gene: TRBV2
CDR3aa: CASKASQGPNQPQHF

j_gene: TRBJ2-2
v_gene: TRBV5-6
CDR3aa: CASSPSGGARNTGELFF

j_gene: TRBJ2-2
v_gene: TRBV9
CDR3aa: CASSPGNTGELFF

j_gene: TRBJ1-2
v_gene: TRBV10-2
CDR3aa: CATRGQLYGYTF

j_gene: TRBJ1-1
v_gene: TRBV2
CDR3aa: CASELGQTLEAFF

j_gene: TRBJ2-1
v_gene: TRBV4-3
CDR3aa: CASSQERVTYNEQFF

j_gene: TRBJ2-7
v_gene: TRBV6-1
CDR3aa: CASSPIRGASYEQYF

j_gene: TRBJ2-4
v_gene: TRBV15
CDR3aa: CATSRDFSHENIQYF

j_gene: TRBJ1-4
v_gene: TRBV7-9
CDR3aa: CASSPGGTGLTTNEKLFF

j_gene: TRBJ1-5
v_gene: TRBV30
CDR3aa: CAWSEGNQPQHF

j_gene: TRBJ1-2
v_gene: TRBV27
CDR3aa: CASSLRDRGMGGYTF

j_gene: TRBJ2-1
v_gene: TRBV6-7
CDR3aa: CASKPTPGGHNEQFF

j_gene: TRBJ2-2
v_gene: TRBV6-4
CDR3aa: CASRGQGAAGELFF

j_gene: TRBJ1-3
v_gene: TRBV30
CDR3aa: CAWTDTAASGNTIYF

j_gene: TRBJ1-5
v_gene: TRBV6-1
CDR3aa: CASSEDDSSKGQSNQPQHF

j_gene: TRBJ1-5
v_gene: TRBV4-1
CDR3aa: CASSQVPGGSNQPQHF

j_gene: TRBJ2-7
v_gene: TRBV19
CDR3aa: CASSPYPGQASYEQYF

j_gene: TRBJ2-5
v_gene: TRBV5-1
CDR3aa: CASSVAGLQETQYF

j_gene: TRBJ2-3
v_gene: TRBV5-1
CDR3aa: CASSLVPDTQYF

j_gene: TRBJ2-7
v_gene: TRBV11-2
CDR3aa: CASSFQLAYEQYF

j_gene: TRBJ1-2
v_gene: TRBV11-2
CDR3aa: CASSLQSVGGYTF

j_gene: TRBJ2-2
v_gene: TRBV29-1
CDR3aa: CSVGNTGELFF

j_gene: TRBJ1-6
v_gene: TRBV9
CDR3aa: CASSVAAGGTPLHF

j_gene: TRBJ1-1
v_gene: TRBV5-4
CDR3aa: CASSGRNLNTEAFF

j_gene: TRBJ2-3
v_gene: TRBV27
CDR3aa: CASSPRTSGRDTQYF

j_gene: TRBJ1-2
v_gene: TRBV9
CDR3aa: CASSVEVDSGSGYTF

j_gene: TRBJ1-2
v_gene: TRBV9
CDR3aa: CASSSQGGLYGYTF

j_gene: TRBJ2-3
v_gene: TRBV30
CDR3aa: CAWSVGGGADTQYF

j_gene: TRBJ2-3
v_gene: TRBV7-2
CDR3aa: CASSLGTSGGLTQYF